The present entry profiles one T cell receptor beta chain with its context. In the same sample, other DNA sequences code for this CDR3. This record comes from a study of control samples from healthy donors and cancer patients. Produced via immunoSEQ multiplex PCR; TCRdb's table is partial and in-frame only. The sample consists of 150,000 or so clones, about 93% of them appearing once. This CDR3 region has 13 residues. Germline V lookup: CDR1 MDHEN, CDR2 SYDVKM. Trimming removed 2 bases at V and 2 bases at J, with 7 bases between. This TCR was sampled from a man in his forties or fifties in good health. The chain employs TRBV28 and TRBJ2-7, with D unclear. The sequenced sample was blood. For the CDR3, the DNA is TGTGCCAGCAGTTTAAGTGGGGCCTACGAGCAGTACTTC. This codes for CASSLSGAYEQYF.